The 3 T cell receptor beta chains in this list originate from one sample, sequenced in a study of OX40 agonist ivuxolimab in advanced cancers. Libraries were constructed by the immunoSEQ multiplex PCR assay. TCRdb took over this immuneACCESS table, retaining in-frame rearrangements with V and J assigned. Such tables are incomplete; in checked studies, under half of the missing clones stem from an unresolved V gene, and the remainder is unexplained. The sample table holds 35,000 to 50,000 clones, of which approximately 83% were seen once. Of the sample, about 16% is held by the ten largest clones. The sequencing used CD4+ or CD8+ T cells sorted from blood, collected in a trial of the OX40 agonist ivuxolimab. The receptors were gathered from an adult with an advanced solid tumor such as melanoma, head and neck, liver or kidney cancer.

The chain combines TRBV4-3 with TRBJ1-2, with D unresolved. CDR1 and CDR2 (germline): LGHNA, YSLEER. The CDR3 totals 15 residues. Trimming cost V 0 bases and J 5 bases, with 13 bases left between them. CDR3 in amino acids: CASSQEVETDYGYTF. CDR3 nucleotides: TGCGCCAGCAGCCAAGAAGTTGAAACTGATTATGGCTACACCTTC.

The V call is TRBV5-1, the J call TRBJ1-1, with a tentative D call TRBD1 (6 bases). Germline assignment: CDR1 SGHRS and CDR2 YFSETQ. The CDR3 has 17 amino acids. Trimming removed 4 bases at V and 0 bases at J, with 19 bases between. CDR3 bases: TGCGCCAGCAGCACAGGGCCCCCGACGTACATGAACACTGAAGCTTTCTTT. This codes for CASSTGPPTYMNTEAFF.

The chain employs TRBV7-8 and TRBJ2-3; a weak D match, TRBD2 (6 bases). Germline-derived CDR1 and CDR2 are SGHVS and FQNEAQ. With 2 bases removed from V and 0 bases from J, the gap between germline ends came to 30 bases. The CDR3 loop spans 22 amino acids. For the CDR3, the DNA is TGTGCCAGCAGCTTATCGATCGGGGAGGTCTACGGTGGGGTTGCTAGCACAGATACGCAGTATTTT. Translation: CASSLSIGEVYGGVASTDTQYF.